The 20 T cell receptor beta chains below come from one sample, sequenced in a study of cytomegalovirus exposure and HLA in healthy donors. Method: immunoSEQ multiplex PCR; TCRdb's copy keeps in-frame clones and lacks some. This table holds 250,000 to 350,000 clones, 87% found once. Specimen: PBMCs. The receptors originated from a woman in her twenties or thirties in good health and CMV-seropositive.

This chain joins TRBV5-1 and TRBJ2-3; D perhaps matches TRBD1 (6 bases). There are 15 residues in the CDR3. CDR1 and CDR2 (germline): SGHRS, YFSETQ. V lost 0 bases and J 4 bases, leaving 12 bases between the germline ends. In DNA form, the CDR3 reads TGCGCCAGCAGCTTGGCCTGGGGGCCCGCAGATACGCAGTATTTT. It yields the protein CASSLAWGPADTQYF. The whole variable domain, remainder taken from reference TRBV5-1 and TRBJ2-3, is KAGVTQTPRYLIKTRGQQVTLSCSPISGHRSVSWYQQTPGQGLQFLFEYFSETQRNKGNFPGRFSGRQFSNSRSEMNVSTLELGDSALYLCASSLAWGPADTQYFGPGTRLTVL.

The chain recombines TRBV6-1 with TRBJ1-1; D is unclear. The CDR3 covers 12 residues. Germline V gene sequence: CDR1 MNHNS, CDR2 SASEGT. The germline V and J ends were trimmed by 1 base and 5 bases, with 5 bases remaining between them. DNA of the CDR3: TGTGCCAGCAGTGAAGGGGTGACTGAAGCTTTCTTT. This encodes CASSEGVTEAFF.

This clone was seen more than once but under ten times. The chain links TRBV6-5 to TRBJ1-1, with a possible D match to TRBD1 (5 bases). The germline V and J ends were trimmed by 2 bases and 4 bases, with 17 bases remaining between them. The CDR3 runs to 16 residues. Germline values: CDR1 MNHEY, CDR2 SVGAGI. CDR3 DNA sequence: TGTGCCAGCAGTTACAGGGGTTCGGGGGGGACCACTGAAGCTTTCTTT. Protein product: CASSYRGSGGTTEAFF.

V gene TRBV14 combines with J gene TRBJ2-7, with 7 bases matching TRBD1. This CDR3 is built from 16 residues. Germline V gene sequence: CDR1 SGHDN, CDR2 FVKESK. Trimming cost V 1 base and J 5 bases; bases outside gene matches: 11. This CDR3 is CASSQAKERGLNEQYF. CDR3 bases: TGTGCCAGCAGCCAAGCTAAAGAGAGGGGGCTCAACGAGCAGTACTTC.

V usage is TRBV5-1 and J usage is TRBJ2-3; D possibly corresponds to TRBD1 (6 bases). Germline CDR1 is SGHRS and CDR2 is YFSETQ. Trimming pared 4 bases from V and 2 bases from J, leaving 14 bases between. This CDR3 contains 15 residues. The CDR3 DNA is TGCGCCAGCAGCCCGGACAGAGGAGCCACAGATACGCAGTATTTT. Translated: CASSPDRGATDTQYF.

The chain recombines TRBV7-8 with TRBJ2-3; D unresolved. Germline CDR1 is SGHVS and CDR2 is FQNEAQ. CDR3 length equals 14 residues. The ends were cut back, 2 bases at V and 2 bases at J, with 8 bases in the middle. CDR3 in amino acids: CASSLYRDTDTQYF. The CDR3, as DNA: TGTGCCAGCAGCTTATATAGAGACACAGATACGCAGTATTTT.

This sequence joins TRBV28 and TRBJ2-3, with D possibly TRBD2 on 6 matching bases. The V gene lost 3 bases and the J gene lost 7 bases, with 17 bases spanning the gap. CDR3 length: 15 amino acids. Germline V lookup: CDR1 MDHEN, CDR2 SYDVKM. In nucleotides, the CDR3 is TGTGCCAGCAGTTTCCTTTTAGGGACTCCAAATACGCAGTATTTT. Amino acids: CASSFLLGTPNTQYF.

The V and J genes are TRBV27 and TRBJ1-3, with unresolved D. The CDR3 is 13 residues long. CDR1 is MNHEY and CDR2 is SMNVEV in the germline V gene (reference sequence). V was cut by 6 bases and J by 4 bases, with 10 bases left in between. CDR3 sequence reads: CASSSVQGNTIYF. The CDR3, as DNA: TGTGCCAGCAGCTCAGTCCAAGGAAACACCATATATTTT.

This clone was recorded once. The chain links TRBV7-9 to TRBJ1-6; TRBD1 agrees at 8 bases. The CDR3 sequence is 16 residues long. Germline-derived CDR1 and CDR2 are SEHNR and FQNEAQ (reference sequence). The V and J ends lost 5 bases and 0 bases, in that order; junction bases with no gene match: 3. This chain's CDR3 is CASSPTGGSYNSPLHF. The CDR3 bases are TGTGCCAGCAGCCCTACAGGGGGCTCCTATAATTCACCCCTCCACTTT. Filled out from reference TRBV7-9 and TRBJ1-6, the complete variable domain reads DTGVSQNPRHKITKRGQNVTFRCDPISEHNRLYWYRQTLGQGPEFLTYFQNEAQLEKSRLLSDRFSAERPKGSFSTLEIQRTEQGDSAMYLCASSPTGGSYNSPLHFGNGTRLTVT.

CDR3 coding DNA: TGTGCCAGCAGCCGAGGGGACGGGCCGTATTACGAGCAGTACTTC. Translating it yields CASSRGDGPYYEQYF. V gene TRBV28 combines with J gene TRBJ2-7, with D possibly being TRBD1 or TRBD2 (5 bases each). The CDR3 is 15 amino acids. CDR1 MDHEN and CDR2 SYDVKM come from the germline V gene. Trimming pared 6 bases from V and 4 bases from J, leaving 19 bases between.

V and J are TRBV29-1 and TRBJ1-1; D uncertain. Germline V gene data show CDR1 as SQVTM and CDR2 as ANQGSEA. The CDR3 is made up of 15 amino acids. The V and J ends lost 5 bases and 1 base respectively, with 17 bases between them. As DNA, the CDR3 is TGCAGCGTTTACTCGGGAGTGAGAGGGAACACTGAAGCTTTCTTT. It translates to CSVYSGVRGNTEAFF.

This clone was recorded once. CDR3 nucleotides: TGTGCCAGCAGCGCCGCAGGGGGCATCTCTGGAAACACCATATATTTT. Translation: CASSAAGGISGNTIYF. This chain links TRBV7-2 with TRBJ1-3; 8 bases match TRBD1. Germline assignment: CDR1 SGHTA and CDR2 FQGNSA. After removal of 5 bases from V and 0 bases from J, the junction contained 6 bases not matched to a gene. The CDR3 is 16 residues long.

The CDR3 DNA is TGTGCCAGTAAGGCAGGGAACTTCTACGAGCAGTACTTC. Encoded protein: CASKAGNFYEQYF. The rearrangement joins TRBV19 to TRBJ2-7; the D gene is possibly TRBD1 (5 bases). V dropped 7 bases and J dropped 3 bases, with 13 bases sitting between them. Germline-derived CDR1 and CDR2 are LNHDA and SQIVND (reference sequence). This CDR3 region has 13 residues.

The gene calls are TRBV7-6 and TRBJ1-2; perhaps TRBD1 as D (6 bases). V was trimmed by 5 bases and J by 4 bases, leaving 14 bases between them. The CDR3 sequence is 14 residues long. Germline loops: CDR1 SGHVS, CDR2 FNYEAQ. The CDR3 bases are TGTGCCAGCAGCCACAATCAAGGGGGCTATGGCTACACCTTC. Translating it yields CASSHNQGGYGYTF.

This sequence joins TRBV13 and TRBJ2-1; 10 bases align to TRBD2. The CDR3 length is 14 residues. V lost 5 bases, J lost 8 bases, and 6 bases stayed unmatched. CDR1 PRHDT and CDR2 FYEKMQ come from the germline V gene (reference sequence). The CDR3 region has the DNA TGTGCCAGCAGCAATGGACTAGCGGATGATGAGCAGTTCTTC. Translating it yields CASSNGLADDEQFF.

The CDR3 protein is CASSVDVSGNTIYF. In DNA form, the CDR3 reads TGTGCCAGCAGCGTTGACGTCTCTGGAAACACCATATATTTT. V usage is TRBV9 and J usage is TRBJ1-3; D is uncertain. There are 14 residues in the CDR3. Germline CDR1 SGDLS, CDR2 YYNGEE. Trimming took 2 bases from V and 0 from J, leaving 6 bases between them.

This chain uses TRBV11-2 with TRBJ2-2; tentative D call: TRBD1 (7 bases). Germline values: CDR1 SGHAT, CDR2 FQNNGV. V dropped 8 bases and J dropped 0 bases, with 16 bases sitting between them. This CDR3 spans 16 amino acids. The chain's CDR3 is CASGDSGPPNTGELFF. The CDR3, as DNA: TGTGCCAGCGGGGACAGCGGGCCACCGAACACCGGGGAGCTGTTTTTT.

The chain links TRBV19 to TRBJ2-1; TRBD2 matches at 8 bases. Losses at the gene ends were 11 bases for V and 0 bases for J; bases not matched to a gene: 6. The CDR3 totals 14 residues. Germline V CDR1 and CDR2: LNHDA, SQIVND (reference sequence). As DNA, the CDR3 is TGTGCCCTTTTTGGGACTAGCTCCTACAATGAGCAGTTCTTC. As protein: CALFGTSSYNEQFF.

The chain joins TRBV27 to TRBJ2-5; TRBD2 might be the D (7 bases). This CDR3 has 15 residues. V lost 4 bases and J 4 bases, leaving 16 bases between the germline ends. The V gene's germline CDR1 is MNHEY and CDR2 SMNVEV (reference sequence). CDR3 region: CASSSSRGGGETQYF. The CDR3 bases are TGTGCCAGCAGTTCATCTAGGGGGGGAGGAGAGACCCAGTACTTC.

This chain uses TRBV2 with TRBJ1-4; maybe TRBD1 (5 bases). The germline V gene encodes CDR1 SNHLY and CDR2 FYNNEI. The CDR3 sequence is 13 residues long. Trimming cost V 6 bases and J 4 bases, with 9 bases left between them. The CDR3 DNA sequence: TGTGCCAGCAGCGGGGGGGGTAATGAAAAACTGTTTTTT. It encodes CASSGGGNEKLFF.